A selection of T cell receptor beta chains follows, all from one sample in a study of T cell responses to AZD1222 COVID-19 vaccine. Measured with immunoSEQ multiplex PCR; TCRdb has only the in-frame clones, and not every one. The repertoire has 25,000 to 35,000 clones, roughly 92% of them found once; the top ten carry 8.1%. The input for sequencing was peripheral blood, taken on day 0 of AZD1222 vaccination. All receptors derive from an adult in good health. Each CDR3 is given with its conserved first and last residue. The D gene is left open where the match is weak. Clone size is shown for a subset of rows, as once, few, many or a class of expanded clone.

j_call d_call clone_size v_call cdr3_nt cdr3_aa
TRBJ2-5 TRBD2 . TRBV6-5 TGTGCCAGCAGCCTTAGCGGGAGACGGGAAGAGACCCAGTACTTC CASSLSGRREETQYF
TRBJ1-5 TRBD1 once TRBV9 TGTGCCAGCGCCGGGACAGAGAGCAATCAGCCCCAGCATTTT CASAGTESNQPQHF
TRBJ2-2 TRBD1 . TRBV7-6 TGTGCCAGCAGCCCGGGACAGGCGGGCGGGGAGCTGTTTTTT CASSPGQAGGELFF
TRBJ1-5 . . TRBV6-2/TRBV6-3 TGTGCCAGCAGCCGGACAGTAAGCAATCAGCCCCAGCATTTT CASSRTVSNQPQHF
TRBJ2-7 TRBD1 once TRBV5-5 TGTGCCAGCACGGAGGGGACAGGGATGAGAGAGCAGTACTTC CASTEGTGMREQYF
TRBJ1-2 . . TRBV28 TGTGCCAGCAGCCAAGGGGCTCACTATGGCTACACCTTC CASSQGAHYGYTF
TRBJ2-7 TRBD2 . TRBV25-1 TGTGCCAGCAGTCCCCCCTGGGGACTAGAGTACGAGCAGTACTTC CASSPPWGLEYEQYF
TRBJ2-5 TRBD1 . TRBV5-1 TGCGCCAGCAGACAGGGGGAGACCCAGTACTTC CASRQGETQYF
TRBJ2-3 TRBD2 . TRBV6-6 TGTGCCACCTCGACTAGCGGGAGGACAGATACGCAGTATTTT CATSTSGRTDTQYF
TRBJ2-7 . . TRBV12-5 TGTGCTAGTGGTTTGGGGGCGGGGGCTCACTACGAGCAGTACTTC CASGLGAGAHYEQYF
TRBJ1-1 . . TRBV4-1 TGCGCCAGCAGCCTAATCCCACCAGGGCCTAACACTGAAGCTTTCTTT CASSLIPPGPNTEAFF
TRBJ2-6 . . TRBV30 TGTGCCGGACTACGAACTAGCTCTGGGGCCAACGTCCTGACTTTC CAGLRTSSGANVLTF
TRBJ2-1 . . TRBV29-1 TGCAGCGTCAGCGATAATGAGCAGTTCTTC CSVSDNEQFF
TRBJ2-7 . once TRBV5-5 TGTGCCAGCAGCTTGGGGGGTGTCAGGGGATCCTACGAGCAGTACTTC CASSLGGVRGSYEQYF
TRBJ2-2 . . TRBV6-6 TGTGCCAGCAGTTACTCGGTGGGACTGAAAACCGGGGAGCTGTTTTTT CASSYSVGLKTGELFF
TRBJ2-7 . . TRBV6-5 TGTGCCAGCAGTTACTCCCCAAATTACGAGCAGTACTTC CASSYSPNYEQYF
TRBJ2-7 TRBD2 . TRBV7-2 TGTGCCAGCAGCTCGGGGACTAGCGGGAGTCCCTACGAGCAGTACTTC CASSSGTSGSPYEQYF
TRBJ2-5 TRBD2 . TRBV11-2 TGTGCCAGCAGTCATGCTGGTCTAGCGGTCCCTCACCAAGAGACCCAGTACTTC CASSHAGLAVPHQETQYF
TRBJ1-6 . . TRBV7-2 TGTGCCAGCAGCTTAATGCCCGGGAGCTCCTATAATTCACCCCTCCACTTT CASSLMPGSSYNSPLHF
TRBJ2-7 . . TRBV7-9 TGTGCCAGCAGCTTAGTCGGGTTAACCTACGAGCAGTACTTC CASSLVGLTYEQYF